Reported below is one T cell receptor beta chain. Original methodology: Amplification of reference gene primers provided the estimated nucleated cell counts. Method: immunoSEQ multiplex PCR; TCRdb's copy keeps in-frame clones and lacks some. That table furnishes V, J and clone size, whereas the DNA furnished D and trimming. The sample carries around 180,000 clones, approximately 82% recorded once. This entry is derived from a study of blood T cell repertoires in COVID-19. In the study overall: Specimens from acute and convalescent COVID-19 originated in the United States, Italy and Spain. In each case, the material was cDNA or gDNA derived from T cells, B-cell-depleted T cells, or PBMCs.

The germline V gene has CDR1 MNHEY and CDR2 SMNVEV (reference sequence). This CDR3 spans 14 amino acids. V lost 0 bases and J 7 bases, leaving 13 bases between the germline ends. This TCR was recovered from an elderly woman with active or convalescent COVID-19. The sequencing input was peripheral blood. The chain uses TRBV27 and TRBJ2-7; D gene uncertain. CDR3 DNA: TGTGCCAGCAGTTTATCGGCAACGCCTGGTGAGCAGTACTTC. Its translation: CASSLSATPGEQYF.